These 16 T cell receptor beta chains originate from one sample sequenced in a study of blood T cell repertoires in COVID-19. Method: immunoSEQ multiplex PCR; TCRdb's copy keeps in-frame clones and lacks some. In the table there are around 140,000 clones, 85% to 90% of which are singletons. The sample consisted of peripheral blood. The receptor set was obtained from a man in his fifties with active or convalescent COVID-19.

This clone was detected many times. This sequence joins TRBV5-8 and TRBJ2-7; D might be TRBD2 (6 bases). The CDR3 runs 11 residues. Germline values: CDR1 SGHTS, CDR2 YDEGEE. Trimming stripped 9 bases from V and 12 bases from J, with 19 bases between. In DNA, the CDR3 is TGTGCCACCAACCGGGCGGGATGGTCGTACTTC. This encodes CATNRAGWSYF. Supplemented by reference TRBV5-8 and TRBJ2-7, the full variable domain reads EAGVTQSPTHLIKTRGQQATLRCSPISGHTSVYWYQQALGLGLQFLLWYDEGEERNRGNFPPRFSGRQFPNYSSELNVNALELEDSALYLCATNRAGWSYFGPGTRLTVT.

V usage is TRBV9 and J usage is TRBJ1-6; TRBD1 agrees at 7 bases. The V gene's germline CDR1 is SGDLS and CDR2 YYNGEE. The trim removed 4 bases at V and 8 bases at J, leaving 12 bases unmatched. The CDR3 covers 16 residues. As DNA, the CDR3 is TGTGCCAGCAGCCCCACGGGACAGCTGGGTTATTCACCCCTCCACTTT. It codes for CASSPTGQLGYSPLHF.

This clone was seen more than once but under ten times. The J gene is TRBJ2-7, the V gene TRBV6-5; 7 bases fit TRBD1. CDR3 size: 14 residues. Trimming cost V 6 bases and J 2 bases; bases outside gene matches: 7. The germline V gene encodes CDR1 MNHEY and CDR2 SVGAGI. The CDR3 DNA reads TGTGCCAGCAGCCGACAGGGCCCCACCTACGAGCAGTACTTC. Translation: CASSRQGPTYEQYF.

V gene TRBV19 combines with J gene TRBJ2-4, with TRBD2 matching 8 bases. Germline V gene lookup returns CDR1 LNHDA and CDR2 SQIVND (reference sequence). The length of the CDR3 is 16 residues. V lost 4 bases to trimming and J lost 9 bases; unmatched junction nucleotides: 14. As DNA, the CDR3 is TGTGCCAGTAGTACCGACACTACTAGCGGAATGGTCATTCAGTACTTC. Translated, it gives CASSTDTTSGMVIQYF.

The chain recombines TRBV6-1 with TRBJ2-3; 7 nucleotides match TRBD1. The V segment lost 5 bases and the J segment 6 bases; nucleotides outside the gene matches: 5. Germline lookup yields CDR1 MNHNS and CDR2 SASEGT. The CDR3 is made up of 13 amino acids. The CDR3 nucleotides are TGTGCCAGCAGTCCCACAGGGGAGGATACGCAGTATTTT. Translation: CASSPTGEDTQYF.

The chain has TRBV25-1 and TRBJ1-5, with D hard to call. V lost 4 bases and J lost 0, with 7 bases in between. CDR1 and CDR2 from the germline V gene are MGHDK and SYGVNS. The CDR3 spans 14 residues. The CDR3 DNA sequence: TGTGCCAGCAGTGTAGCAACTAGCAATCAGCCCCAGCATTTT. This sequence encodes CASSVATSNQPQHF.

The DNA of the CDR3 is TGTGCCAGCAGCACAAGACTAGCGGGTGGGTGGGAGACCCAGTACTTC. This translates into CASSTRLAGGWETQYF. The chain carries TRBV4-2 and TRBJ2-5; 10 bases agree with TRBD2. V gave up 5 bases and J gave up 5 bases; unmatched junction bases: 11. The CDR3 extends over 16 amino acids. Germline assignment: CDR1 LGHNA and CDR2 YNFKEQ.

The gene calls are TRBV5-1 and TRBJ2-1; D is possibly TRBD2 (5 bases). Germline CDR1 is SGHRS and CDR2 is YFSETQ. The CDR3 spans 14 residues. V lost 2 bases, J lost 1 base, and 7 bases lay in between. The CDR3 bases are TGCGCCAGCAGCTTAAGCGGTTCCTACAATGAGCAGTTCTTC. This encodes CASSLSGSYNEQFF.

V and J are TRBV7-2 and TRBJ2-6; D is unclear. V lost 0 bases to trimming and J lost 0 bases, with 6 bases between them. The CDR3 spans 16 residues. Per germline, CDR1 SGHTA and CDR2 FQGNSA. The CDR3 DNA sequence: TGTGCCAGCAGCTTAGCCCCGAGCTCTGGGGCCAACGTCCTGACTTTC. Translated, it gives CASSLAPSSGANVLTF.

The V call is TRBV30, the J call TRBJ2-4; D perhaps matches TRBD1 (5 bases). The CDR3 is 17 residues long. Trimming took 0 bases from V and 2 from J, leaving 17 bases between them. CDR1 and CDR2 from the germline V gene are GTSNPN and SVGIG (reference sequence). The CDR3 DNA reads TGTGCCTGGAGTGTAAAAGTTGTAGGGGCTCCCAAAAACATTCAGTACTTC. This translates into CAWSVKVVGAPKNIQYF.

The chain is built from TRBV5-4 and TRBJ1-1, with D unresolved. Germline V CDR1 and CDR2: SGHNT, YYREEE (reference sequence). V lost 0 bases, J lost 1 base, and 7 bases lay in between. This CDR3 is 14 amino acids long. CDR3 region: CASSLGQENTEAFF. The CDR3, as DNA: TGTGCCAGCAGCTTGGGTCAGGAGAACACTGAAGCTTTCTTT. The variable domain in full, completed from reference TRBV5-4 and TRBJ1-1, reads ETGVTQSPTHLIKTRGQQVTLRCSSQSGHNTVSWYQQALGQGPQFIFQYYREEENGRGNFPPRFSGLQFPNYSSELNVNALELDDSALYLCASSLGQENTEAFFGQGTRLTVV.

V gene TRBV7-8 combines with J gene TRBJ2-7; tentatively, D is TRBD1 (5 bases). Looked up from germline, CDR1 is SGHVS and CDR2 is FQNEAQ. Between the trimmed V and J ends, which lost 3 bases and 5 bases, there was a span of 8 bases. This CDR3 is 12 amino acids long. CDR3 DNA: TGTGCCAGCAGCTTTTTCAGGGACGAGCAGTACTTC. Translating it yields CASSFFRDEQYF.

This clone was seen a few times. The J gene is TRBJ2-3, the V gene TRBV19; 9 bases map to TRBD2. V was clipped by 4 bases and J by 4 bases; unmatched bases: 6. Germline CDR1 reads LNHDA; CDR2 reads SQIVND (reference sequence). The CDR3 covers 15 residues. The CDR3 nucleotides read TGTGCCAGTAGTAGCGGGGGGGCCCCCCCAGATACGCAGTATTTT. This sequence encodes CASSSGGAPPDTQYF.

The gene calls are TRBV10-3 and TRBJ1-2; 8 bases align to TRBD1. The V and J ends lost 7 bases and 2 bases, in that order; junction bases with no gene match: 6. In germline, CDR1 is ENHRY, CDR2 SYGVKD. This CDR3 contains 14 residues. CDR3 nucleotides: TGTGCCATCACCGCCGGACAGGGCAACTATGGCTACACCTTC. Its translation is CAITAGQGNYGYTF.

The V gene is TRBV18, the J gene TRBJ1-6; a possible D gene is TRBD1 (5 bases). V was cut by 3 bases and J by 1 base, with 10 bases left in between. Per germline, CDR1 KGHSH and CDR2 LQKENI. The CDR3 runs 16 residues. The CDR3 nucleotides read TGTGCCAGCTCACCCGGGAGGGGATCCTATAATTCACCCCTCCACTTT. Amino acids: CASSPGRGSYNSPLHF.

CDR3 sequence (DNA): TGTGCCAGCAGCAGGAATACCGGGACAGGGGTTTCGTACGAGCAGTACTTC. Protein sequence: CASSRNTGTGVSYEQYF. This chain uses TRBV7-8 with TRBJ2-7, with 10 bases fitting TRBD1. Germline trimming cut 5 bases from V and 4 bases from J; bases unmatched to any gene: 14. The CDR3 runs to 17 residues. Per germline, CDR1 SGHVS and CDR2 FQNEAQ. Complete variable domain (other parts from reference TRBV7-8 and TRBJ2-7): GAGVSQSPRYKVAKRGQDVALRCDPISGHVSLFWYQQALGQGPEFLTYFQNEAQLDKSGLPSDRFFAERPEGSVSTLKIQRTQQEDSAVYLCASSRNTGTGVSYEQYFGPGTRLTVT.